This TCR beta chain was sequenced during a study of chemoradiotherapy in HPV16-positive cancers. The V end lost 4 bases, the J end lost 9 bases, and 16 bases lay between the germline ends. This CDR3 region has 14 residues. Germline V CDR1 and CDR2: LNHNV, YYDKDF (reference sequence). Profiling relied on immunoSEQ multiplex PCR, and the TCRdb table lists in-frame clones only, not all of them. In the table there are approximately 30,000 clones, roughly nine tenths of which are singletons. Over chemoradiotherapy, repertoires were sampled more than once. This TCR was sampled from a human donor with HPV-associated anogenital cancer. Sequences were derived from blood, sampled from a patient who underwent chemoradiotherapy. The rearrangement uses TRBV15 and TRBJ1-5; no clear D. The CDR3 DNA is TGTGCCACCAGCACGGGCGGGAGTGTCGGGCCCCAGCATTTT. It translates to CATSTGGSVGPQHF.